This TCR beta chain was sequenced during a study of cytomegalovirus exposure and HLA in healthy donors. Despite likely unrecorded immune exposures, the donors were nominally healthy at the time of sampling. As for this clone: As yet, its antigen is unknown.

Study-wide results and limits: Later analysis revealed greater clonal expansion in HLA-associated TCR beta chains than in equally common others. Available immune exposure information was restricted to CMV serostatus only.

The PCR contained 60 Vbeta and 13 Jbeta primers. The repertoire was sequenced with immunoSEQ multiplex PCR; TCRdb's copy has only in-frame clones and lacks some. This table has 80,000 to 95,000 clones, roughly two thirds appearing once. Trimming removed 6 bases from V and 2 bases from J; junction bases left unmatched: 2. The germline CDR1 and CDR2 sequences are KGHSH and LQKENI. CDR3 size: 14 residues. The sequence was collected from a human donor in good health. The specimen sequenced was PBMCs. The rearrangement joins TRBV18 to TRBJ2-2; 8 nucleotides line up with TRBD1. CDR3 loop: CASSGTGNTGELFF. The CDR3 nucleotides are TGTGCCAGCTCCGGGACAGGAAACACCGGGGAGCTGTTTTTT.